This passage covers 28 T cell receptor beta chains from one sample sequenced in a study of blood T cell repertoires in COVID-19. The table came from immunoSEQ multiplex PCR; TCRdb's copy has only in-frame clones and leaves some out. The sample lists roughly 70,000 clones, roughly 87% occurring once. The material sequenced was peripheral blood. Receptors originate from an elderly man with acute or convalescent COVID-19.

This clone was seen just once. The chain carries TRBV12-3 or TRBV12-4 and TRBJ2-5; 7 bases are shared with TRBD1. This CDR3 comprises 13 residues. Trimming cost V 5 bases and J 2 bases; bases outside gene matches: 2. The CDR3 region is CASSQGVQETQYF. In nucleotides, the CDR3 is TGTGCCAGCAGTCAGGGGGTTCAAGAGACCCAGTACTTC.

This chain connects TRBV10-3 to TRBJ1-4; 7 nucleotides align to TRBD1. Trimming at V came to 6 bases and at J to 6 bases, leaving 7 bases not matched to a gene. The CDR3 is 14 residues long. Germline CDR1 reads ENHRY; CDR2 reads SYGVKD. CDR3 amino acids: CAISGTGVDEKLFF. CDR3 nucleotides: TGTGCCATCAGCGGTACAGGGGTAGATGAAAAACTGTTTTTT.

The rearrangement links TRBV27 to TRBJ1-1; maybe TRBD1 (5 bases). Germline V gene lookup returns CDR1 MNHEY and CDR2 SMNVEV (reference sequence). The CDR3 length is 13 residues. The germline V and J ends were trimmed by 3 bases and 1 base, with 6 bases remaining between them. In DNA form, the CDR3 reads TGTGCCAGCAGTTTTACAGGGAACACTGAAGCTTTCTTT. It specifies CASSFTGNTEAFF.

This clone has a single count. The chain recombines TRBV6-5 with TRBJ2-3; D possibly corresponds to TRBD2 (6 bases). The CDR3 contains 13 residues. Germline CDR1 and CDR2: MNHEY and SVGAGI. CDR3 sequence (DNA): TGTGGGGTAGGGGACTTCAGCACAGATACGCAGTATTTT. Encoded protein: CGVGDFSTDTQYF.

The J gene is TRBJ1-1, the V gene TRBV5-8; 12 nucleotides match TRBD1. Trimming took 0 bases from V and 11 from J; bases not matched to a gene: 8. Germline CDR1 and CDR2: SGHTS and YDEGEE. This CDR3 has 15 amino acids. The CDR3 here is CASSLAGTGGMGAFF. CDR3 DNA: TGTGCCAGCAGCTTGGCCGGGACAGGGGGCATGGGGGCTTTCTTT.

This clone was observed once. The junction does not match germline at one end; this may be a read error. The J gene is TRBJ1-5, the V gene TRBV19; 7 bases match TRBD1. CDR3 size: 13 residues. The germline V gene encodes CDR1 LNHDA and CDR2 SQIVND (reference sequence). CDR3 sequence reads: CASSVDRDQPQHF. CDR3 coding DNA: TGTGCCAGTAGTGTAGACAGGGATCAGCCCCAGCATTTT.

This clone was recorded only once. The V gene is TRBV7-9, the J gene TRBJ1-4, with D hard to call. Germline V lookup: CDR1 SEHNR, CDR2 FQNEAQ (reference sequence). V shed 4 bases and J shed 7 bases, with 13 bases lying between them. This CDR3 has 14 residues. The CDR3 DNA is TGTGCCAGCAGCTCCCTCGGTTCGGGTGAAAAACTGTTTTTT. Amino acid sequence: CASSSLGSGEKLFF. The variable domain in full, completed from reference TRBV7-9 and TRBJ1-4, reads DTGVSQNPRHKITKRGQNVTFRCDPISEHNRLYWYRQTLGQGPEFLTYFQNEAQLEKSRLLSDRFSAERPKGSFSTLEIQRTEQGDSAMYLCASSSLGSGEKLFFGSGTQLSVL.

This clone has just a few counts. The chain employs TRBV19 and TRBJ2-7, with TRBD1 matching over 11 bases. This CDR3 is 15 amino acids long. V was clipped by 3 bases and J by 5 bases; unmatched bases: 6. Looked up from germline, CDR1 is LNHDA and CDR2 is SQIVND (reference sequence). The CDR3 loop is CASSITGTGGHEQYF. The CDR3 coding sequence is TGTGCCAGTAGTATTACCGGGACAGGGGGACACGAGCAGTACTTC.

The genes are TRBV19 and TRBJ2-7; tentative D call: TRBD1 (5 bases). There are 15 residues in the CDR3. Trimming cost V 0 bases and J 0 bases, with 9 bases left between them. Germline V gene lookup returns CDR1 LNHDA and CDR2 SQIVND (reference sequence). The CDR3 region has the DNA TGTGCCAGTAGTATAGATGACAGCCTCTCCTACGAGCAGTACTTC. Protein product: CASSIDDSLSYEQYF.

This clone was observed a handful of times. The V gene is TRBV7-9, the J gene TRBJ2-2; 9 positions match TRBD1. The CDR3 totals 15 residues. Germline V gene lookup returns CDR1 SEHNR and CDR2 FQNEAQ (reference sequence). After removal of 6 bases from V and 6 bases from J, the junction contained 8 bases not matched to a gene. CDR3 sequence: CASRARDREAGELFF. CDR3 nucleotides: TGTGCCAGCAGGGCCAGGGACAGGGAGGCCGGGGAGCTGTTTTTT.

The genes are TRBV19 and TRBJ1-5; 8 bases are shared with TRBD1. Germline V lookup: CDR1 LNHDA, CDR2 SQIVND (reference sequence). Unmatched junction bases numbered 6, after V lost 5 bases and J lost 0 bases. This CDR3 comprises 16 residues. The CDR3 nucleotides read TGTGCCAGTAGTTCGACAGGGGCTCTTAGCAATCAGCCCCAGCATTTT. It translates to CASSSTGALSNQPQHF.

This clone was seen once. J is TRBJ1-3 and V is TRBV9; no definite D call. V shed 2 bases and J shed 2 bases, with 8 bases lying between them. Per the germline V gene, CDR1 is SGDLS and CDR2 is YYNGEE. The CDR3 contains 14 residues. In nucleotides, the CDR3 is TGTGCCAGCAGCGTGTCAGATGCTGGAAACACCATATATTTT. Its protein product is CASSVSDAGNTIYF.

The V and J genes are TRBV11-2 and TRBJ2-1, with 8 bases lining up with TRBD2. With 3 bases clipped from V and 7 bases from J, the junction kept 11 bases outside the gene matches. The V gene's germline CDR1 is SGHAT and CDR2 FQNNGV. The CDR3 is 16 residues long. CDR3 in DNA: TGTGCCAGCAGCTTGGAGGGTAGCGGGACGACTAATGAGCAGTTCTTC. Its translation: CASSLEGSGTTNEQFF.

The J gene is TRBJ1-1, the V gene TRBV5-6; D gene ambiguous. There are 12 residues in the CDR3. Trimming removed 5 bases from V and 5 bases from J, with 10 bases in between. Germline CDR1 SGHDT, CDR2 YYEEEE. This CDR3 reads CASRLMETEAFF. The CDR3, as DNA: TGTGCCAGCAGGTTGATGGAGACTGAAGCTTTCTTT. The entire variable domain, with the rest obtained from reference TRBV5-6 and TRBJ1-1, is as follows: DAGVTQSPTHLIKTRGQQVTLRCSPKSGHDTVSWYQQALGQGPQFIFQYYEEEERQRGNFPDRFSGHQFPNYSSELNVNALLLGDSALYLCASRLMETEAFFGQGTRLTVV.

This sequence joins TRBV6-1 and TRBJ1-5; D is possibly TRBD1 (6 bases). CDR1 is MNHNS and CDR2 is SASEGT in the germline V gene. The germline V and J ends were trimmed by 3 bases and 5 bases, with 23 bases remaining between them. The CDR3 is 18 amino acids. CDR3: CASSERRTARFNDQPQHF. The CDR3 region has the DNA TGTGCCAGCAGTGAGCGAAGGACAGCACGTTTTAACGATCAGCCCCAGCATTTT.

The CDR3 nucleotides read TGTGCCAGCAGCCAAATAGGTCCAGGTGGGGAGCAGTACTTC. It specifies CASSQIGPGGEQYF. The chain has TRBV3-1 (or the pseudogene TRBV3-2) and TRBJ2-7; D gene ambiguous. Per germline, CDR1 LGHDT and CDR2 YNNKEL (reference sequence). V lost 2 bases and J lost 7, with 15 bases in between. CDR3 size: 14 residues.

V usage is TRBV5-4 and J usage is TRBJ1-1; D gene ambiguous. Germline-derived CDR1 and CDR2 are SGHNT and YYREEE (reference sequence). This CDR3 spans 13 amino acids. Deletions cut 0 bases from V and 6 bases from J, with 9 bases between. As DNA, the CDR3 is TGTGCCAGCAGCTTGGGCGCTATCCCTGAAGCTTTCTTT. It specifies CASSLGAIPEAFF.

This chain joins TRBV6-1 and TRBJ2-7, with 8 positions matching TRBD1. Germline CDR1 reads MNHNS; CDR2 reads SASEGT. Trimming took 4 bases from V and 0 from J; bases not matched to a gene: 8. The CDR3 has 16 residues. In nucleotides, the CDR3 is TGTGCCAGCAGTGGGGATTACAGGGGGTCCTCCTACGAGCAGTACTTC. The encoded protein is CASSGDYRGSSYEQYF.

This chain links TRBV18 with TRBJ2-1; 9 bases align to TRBD2. The CDR3 totals 17 residues. Trimming took 1 base from V and 2 from J; bases not matched to a gene: 6. CDR1 is KGHSH and CDR2 is LQKENI in the germline V gene. The CDR3 coding sequence is TGTGCCAGCTCACCACAATCCCCTAGCGGGGCCTACAATGAGCAGTTCTTC. Translated, it gives CASSPQSPSGAYNEQFF.

This chain joins TRBV5-1 and TRBJ2-2; no reliable D call. Trimming took off 0 bases at V and 3 bases at J, with 6 bases between the two ends. This CDR3 has 14 amino acids. Germline-derived CDR1 and CDR2 are SGHRS and YFSETQ. In nucleotides, the CDR3 is TGCGCCAGCAGCTTGGGGCACGACACCGGGGAGCTGTTTTTT. Translating it yields CASSLGHDTGELFF.

The V and J genes are TRBV6-5 and TRBJ1-5, with 9 bases aligning to TRBD1. Germline V gene lookup returns CDR1 MNHEY and CDR2 SVGAGI. The CDR3 consists of 15 residues. V lost 5 bases and J lost 6; bases outside the gene matches: 8. Written as DNA, the CDR3 is TGTGCCAGCAGTCGAGGACAGGGGAAGGGTCAGCCCCAGCATTTT. It is translated as CASSRGQGKGQPQHF.

This chain joins TRBV5-1 and TRBJ1-2, with 9 positions matching TRBD1. The CDR3 loop spans 15 amino acids. The germline gives CDR1 SGHRS, CDR2 YFSETQ. The junction had 8 bases not matched to a gene; V was cut back by 0 bases and J by 8 bases. Here the CDR3 DNA reads TGCGCCAGCAGCTTGGAACCGGGACAGGGAAACGGCTACACCTTC. Translated, it gives CASSLEPGQGNGYTF.

This chain links TRBV6-5 with TRBJ1-1; D might be TRBD1 (6 bases). This CDR3 spans 15 amino acids. Germline V lookup: CDR1 MNHEY, CDR2 SVGAGI. Trimming removed 6 bases from V and 0 bases from J, with 14 bases in between. The CDR3 loop is CASRKKGDLNTEAFF. DNA of the CDR3: TGTGCCAGCAGAAAGAAGGGGGATTTGAACACTGAAGCTTTCTTT.

The J gene is TRBJ1-3, the V gene TRBV9; 7 bases map to TRBD1. The V and J ends lost 4 bases and 6 bases, in that order; junction bases with no gene match: 4. The CDR3 runs to 13 residues. Germline-derived CDR1 and CDR2 are SGDLS and YYNGEE. CDR3 loop: CASSPGTANTIYF. CDR3 in DNA: TGTGCCAGCAGCCCTGGGACAGCAAACACCATATATTTT.

This chain joins TRBV12-3 or TRBV12-4 and TRBJ1-2; tentatively, D is TRBD1 (5 bases). The V gene lost 3 bases and the J gene lost 2 bases, with 7 bases spanning the gap. This CDR3 is built from 13 residues. CDR3 DNA sequence: TGTGCCAGCAGTTTTCAGGGAAACTATGGCTACACCTTC. As protein: CASSFQGNYGYTF.

The V call is TRBV18, the J call TRBJ1-2; 7 nucleotides align to TRBD1. The CDR3 sequence is 14 residues long. V was pared by 2 bases and J by 4 bases, with 4 bases of the junction left unmatched. Germline CDR1 and CDR2: KGHSH and LQKENI. The CDR3 nucleotides read TGTGCCAGCTCACCAGAAGGGACAGCCTATGGCTACACCTTC. Its translation: CASSPEGTAYGYTF.

This clone was seen only once. The V gene is TRBV5-5, the J gene TRBJ2-1; 10 bases align to TRBD2. Trimming took 0 bases from V and 4 from J; bases not matched to a gene: 4. The CDR3 spans 16 residues. CDR1 SGHKS and CDR2 YYEKEE come from the germline V gene (reference sequence). CDR3 sequence (DNA): TGTGCCAGCAGCTTGGTGGGACTAGCGACTTACAATGAGCAGTTCTTC. Encoded protein: CASSLVGLATYNEQFF.

V usage is TRBV29-1 and J usage is TRBJ2-1, with TRBD2 as a possible D gene (5 bases). Trimming cost V 3 bases and J 2 bases, with 8 bases left between them. The germline CDR1 and CDR2 sequences are SQVTM and ANQGSEA. The CDR3 spans 13 residues. In DNA form, the CDR3 reads TGCAGCGTTGAGAGGGATCCCTACAATGAGCAGTTCTTC. Translation gives CSVERDPYNEQFF.